This TCR beta chain was recovered during a study of T cells in Graves' hyperthyroidism and ophthalmopathy. Study-wide results and limits: Classification by a 13 V-J model distinguished ophthalmopathy from stable hyperthyroidism. The majority of expanded thyroid clonotypes above 0.001 also appeared in blood.

This clonotype was seen ten or more times. Its specificity is not known. Trimming took off 3 bases at V and 6 bases at J, with 3 bases between the two ends. This CDR3 has 11 amino acids. Germline loops: CDR1 SGHAT, CDR2 FQNNGV. RNA transcripts were the template for amplifying TCR beta CDR3 regions. First-round RT-PCR targeting the TCR CDR3 was performed with the HTBI primer set. TCRdb processed the multiplex PCR reads anew with MiXCR; each CDR3 protein has one entry. The data contain 550,000 to 800,000 distinct CDR3 sequences, 17% of them singletons. Uncontrolled infection, other autoimmune disease, pregnancy or lactation disqualified patients from enrolment. Each 10 ml fresh peripheral blood draw supplied the PBMCs.

The source is a man aged 45-60 years with Graves' hyperthyroidism. The V call is TRBV11-2, the J call TRBJ2-1; D gene unclear. The specimen sequenced was blood. The CDR3 nucleotides are TGTGCCAGCAGCTTTTTCAATGAGCAGTTCTTC. Its protein product is CASSFFNEQFF.